This T cell receptor (beta chain) derives from a study of response to subunit inactivated influenza vaccine. CDR1 is SGHVS, CDR2 FQNEAQ, per germline. The CDR3 contains 14 residues. Details on this clonotype: The junction departs from the called germline gene at one end, perhaps through a read error.

Each CDR3 protein is one row after TCRdb ran MiXCR on the RT-PCR reads. The repertoire includes 490,000 or so distinct CDR3 sequences, about 7.6% of them detected once, and around 13% sits in the top ten. The clonotype originates from a man between 50 and 69 years old who received an inactivated influenza vaccine. V and J are TRBV7-8 and TRBJ2-5, with 7 bases matching TRBD1. The sequencing here drew on PBMCs from blood, taken roughly 24 months after vaccination. This CDR3 reads CASSLGTAQESQYF. The DNA of the CDR3 is TGTGCCAGCAGCCTCGGGACAGCCCAAGAGAGCCAGTACTTC.